This T cell receptor (beta chain) came from a study of cytomegalovirus exposure and HLA in healthy donors (TCRdb year 2017). Regarding the study in general: In an earlier analysis of some 550 of the donors, less than 350 Gb of sequence data and 100 million or so unique TCR beta sequences from 180 million or so T cells were reported. About 280 gigabases of sequencing data and 70 million to 95 million unique TCR sequences made up an early release that covered nearly 650 HLA-typed donors. Of the roughly 400 genotyped donors, roughly 80% fell in the genetic ancestry cluster associated with self-reported Caucasian donors. The aim of the study was to test whether cataloging public T cell receptors could identify signatures of past pathogen exposure. Using immunosequencing, the study profiled T cell repertoires from 666 subjects and related those repertoires to cytomegalovirus serostatus. In addition to the first cohort of 500 to 850 subjects, a separate validation cohort of under 150 different subjects was used. The study combined high-throughput TCR immunosequencing, statistical association of individual TCRs with disease status, and machine learning to predict cytomegalovirus infection status. In a later analysis, previously published TCR beta repertoires from 666 donors were re-analyzed and high-resolution HLA genotyping was added so that TCR occurrence patterns could be studied. In the later analysis, no new phenotypic data were used to find candidate immune exposures; instead, reliance was placed on TCR beta sequences and their occurrence across donors. In an earlier analysis of a few hundred of the donors, high-throughput TCR beta sequencing was used to judge whether each TCR beta V gene segment behaved as functional or pseudogenic. Donor age, sex, ethnicity and CMV serostatus were collected together with the repertoire data. A later genetic analysis took genome-wide SNP genotypes for about 60% of the roughly 670 donors and used that subset as a discovery cohort. Every repertoire in the discovery cohort had been generated on one and the same sequencing platform. HLA typing covered class I and class II loci at four-digit resolution. The number of donors typed differed by locus, with about 620-630 for A, B, C, DRB1 and DQB1, over 500 for DQA1, approximately 570 for DPA1, and some 440 for DPB1. Roughly 5 DR-DQ haplotypes were handled as single units for association and clustering because linkage in the cohort was strong. Among about 410 genotyped donors of the cohort, an average of roughly 230,000 unique TCR beta nucleotide sequences was sequenced per donor, of which about 19% were non-productive.

The study at large found these results: In a later analysis, about 17,000 TCR beta sequences were associated with specific HLA alleles at a false discovery rate of 0.05. The study gave a list of around 170 TCR beta chains associated with cytomegalovirus. The presence/absence analyses assumed that sequencing depth was roughly uniform across donors, and that assumption may not be true. A later genetic analysis associated a missense DCLRE1C variant with V-gene and J-gene trimming of TCR beta chains, and an independent cohort replicated the association. Immune exposure information for the cohort was limited to CMV serostatus. An earlier analysis of approximately 600 of the donors showed that most TCR beta V segments appeared in productive rearrangements either about 90% or about 30% of the time, which broadly matched IMGT annotations. Compared with equally common non-associated chains, HLA-associated TCR beta chains in a later analysis were more clonally expanded and had lower generation probabilities. A few of the identified cytomegalovirus-associated TCR beta chains were confirmed in vitro to be specific for cytomegalovirus antigens. Most TCR sequences were seen in very few donors, while some public TCRs were found in many individuals. A group of highly shared sequence variants was considered likely to be a technical artifact of the sequencing pipeline. In a later analysis, several top co-occurrence clusters were reported to appear linked to parvovirus B19, influenza, CMV and Epstein-Barr virus. The classifier was reported to diagnose cytomegalovirus status with high specificity and sensitivity in both the original cohort and the validation cohort. It was suggested by the authors that the approach could potentially be generalized to other disease states and immunological phenotypes. Because counts were too low, 15 to 20 rarely observed V segments, including chromosome 9 orphons, were excluded from the earlier analysis of some 540 of the donors. A further reported finding was that TCR beta sequences accurately predicted the HLA-A and HLA-B alleles for most subjects in the first cohort. Only TCR beta chains were sequenced in this cohort, and the absence of alpha or paired-chain data limited detectable features. Correlated functional status among segregating V segments might be attributable to linkage disequilibrium, but an unknown experimental factor could not be ruled out. The 87-base-pair reads could not distinguish some IMGT-functional V segments, including TRBV6-2 and TRBV6-3, so those segments were excluded. Strong co-occurrence of HLA alleles, especially DR and DQ, made assigning TCR associations to individual alleles difficult. Because some donors lacked HLA typing at each locus, the association tests relied only on the typed subset. According to a later analysis, most CMV-associated TCR beta chains appeared to be HLA-restricted, and the HLA associations seemed to be driven largely by CMV exposure. A later analysis found that TCR association rates varied across HLA loci, with DRB1 alleles showing the most associated TCRs and HLA-C alleles the fewest. A later genetic analysis reported fewer N-insertions in productive TCRs among donors in an Asian-associated ancestry cluster than the approximately 670-donor mean.

CDR1 and CDR2, per the germline V gene, are MNHNS and SASEGT. From its cysteine to its phenylalanine, the CDR3 spans 15 amino acids. Left in the record is the CDR3 DNA by itself, 45 bases read in frame from the first base. The V and J ends are trimmed by 6 bases and 1 base, leaving 13 bases between them. In total, roughly 670 healthy bone marrow donors made up the cohort. At the time of sampling, all cohort members were nominally healthy, though unrecorded immune exposures were likely present. The donor was CMV seronegative and belonged to the group of approximately 320 seronegative cohort members. A peripheral blood sample was provided by each donor, and peripheral blood mononuclear cells were used for TCR beta sequencing. The Qiagen DNeasy Blood Extraction Kit was used to extract genomic DNA from the blood cell samples. Details on this clone: There is no known antigen for this receptor. The input lacks base qualities; no much larger clone sits a single base away.

Library preparation employed the immunoSEQ multiplex PCR assay. A mixture of 60 forward primers for TCR Vbeta segments and 13 reverse primers for TCR Jbeta segments was used in the multiplex PCR. Amplification of the CDR3 region of rearranged TCR beta genes was performed with a multiplex PCR assay on genomic DNA. Amplified TCR beta libraries were sequenced as 87-base-pair reads on the Illumina HiSeq System. The paper's data handling went like this. In a later analysis, roughly 80 million unique TCR beta chains were counted across the 650 to 750 repertoires, and about 9.9 million of these chains were shared by at least two donors. Raw reads were error-corrected and collapsed into unique sequences with a nearest-neighbor algorithm that merged closely related sequences to remove PCR and sequencing errors. To assign V, D and J gene segments, CDR3 sequences were aligned to IMGT reference sequences. For a sequence to be retained, a match of at least six nucleotides to both a V gene segment and a J gene segment was required. A rearrangement counted as productive if the CDR3 had no stop codons and remained in frame with V and J, and every other rearrangement counted as non-productive. Following IMGT convention, CDR3 was defined as the stretch from the second conserved V-encoded cysteine up to the conserved J-encoded phenylalanine. The earlier analysis of about 590 of the donors excluded sequences that lacked an unambiguous match to a single V gene segment. In an earlier analysis of 587 of the donors, V segments were called functional above 56.7% productive rearrangements and were called segregating when the between-donor standard deviation exceeded 5%. A statistical classification framework was developed to diagnose cytomegalovirus status using the catalog of TCR beta chain sequences. A later analysis assigned V and J genes by comparing TCR nucleotide sequences with IMGT/GENE-DB human TR gene sequences. A later analysis assigned CDR3 sequences and most-parsimonious VDJ recombination scenarios with the TCRdist pipeline. In a later analysis, each TCR beta chain was defined by its CDR3 amino acid sequence together with its V-gene family, and reads lacking a unique V-gene family were excluded. As a way to deal with suspected cross-contamination and a sequencing artifact, a later analysis dropped 450 to 700 nucleotide sequences that were highly shared and had low generation probability. A later analysis calculated a clonal expansion index for each public chain from normalized within-repertoire ranks of inferred template counts. In a later analysis, generation probabilities were computed with a VDJ recombination model fitted to out-of-frame rearrangements, and the resulting probabilities were checked against IGoR. Hypergeometric tests were used in a later analysis to score TCR-TCR, TCR-HLA and TCR-CMV co-occurrence, with a repertoire-size bias correction applied to the TCR pairs. To estimate false discovery rates, a later analysis permuted the HLA or CMV assignments 20 times. In a later analysis, co-occurring TCRs were grouped with DBSCAN, and TCRdist sequence similarity was added when clustering was performed within HLA-allele-positive subsets. Co-occurrence clustering excluded repertoires with fewer than 30,000 or more than 120,000 public chains, plus five with anomalous nucleotide sharing. TCRdb mirrors the immuneACCESS table, restricted to in-frame sequences. Some clones are absent from its copies; in checked studies, under half trace to an unresolved V gene, and the reason for the others is unknown. V and J calls and clone size are given by that table; D and trimming were obtained from the DNA. In all, the sample holds roughly 150,000 clones, and 73% of those were seen once. The ten largest clones add up to around 1.6% of the sample.

Sequenced: PBMCs. The TCR comes from a woman between 18 and 29 years old in good health and CMV-seronegative. The chain couples TRBV6-1 to TRBJ1-5, and TRBD1 may be the D gene, going by 6 matching bases. The CDR3 reads CASRSVGASNQPQHF. The DNA sequence is as follows: TGTGCCAGCAGGTCTGTGGGGGCGAGCAATCAGCCCCAGCATTTT.